This is a list of T cell receptor beta chains from one sample in a study of shared clonotypes between healthy human individuals. Sequenced by immunoSEQ multiplex PCR; TCRdb stores in-frame clones only, minus some. Seen here are about 1,900,000 clones, about 95% observed once, and the top ten hold 1.2%. Sequenced material: naive CD8+ T cells sorted from blood. These receptors came from a man aged 18 to 29 in good health. CDR3s leave out the opening cysteine and the closing phenylalanine or tryptophan. The order of the fields is J gene, V gene, CDR3 protein.

TRBJ2-7	TRBV19	ASSTTGGSGYEQY
TRBJ2-2	TRBV27	ASSLSAGLTGELF
TRBJ2-1	TRBV6-5	ASSPRLDEQF
TRBJ2-7	TRBV13	ASSLTPGVNEQY
TRBJ2-7	TRBV14	ASSRNRETYEQY
TRBJ2-7	TRBV29-1	SVEVPGTGGLSSYEQY
TRBJ2-7	TRBV27	ASSQGGQYEQY
TRBJ2-7	TRBV5-6	ASSSGTPSYEQY
TRBJ2-4	TRBV9	ASSPLGGLGVIQY
TRBJ2-5	TRBV14	ASSQGWDWETQY
TRBJ2-7	TRBV7-9	ASSSTGASPYEQY
TRBJ1-1	TRBV6-5	ASTLTGNTEAF
TRBJ2-5	TRBV11-2	ASSLDPGGPLQTQY
TRBJ1-5	TRBV14	ASSIGGQPQH
TRBJ1-1	TRBV28	ASSITQGAVNTEAF
TRBJ2-7	TRBV28	ASSPDRGHYEQY
TRBJ2-7	TRBV9	ASSASGTWTHEQY
TRBJ1-3	TRBV6-5	ASSYPSSGNTIY
TRBJ1-1	TRBV7-2	ASSLNGATEAF
TRBJ2-7	TRBV25-1	ASSDAGFGYEQY
.	TRBV4-2	ASSHRNGEQY
TRBJ2-1	TRBV4-1	ASSQVQNEQF
TRBJ1-1	TRBV27	ASSLSPNTEAF
TRBJ2-3	TRBV7-9	ASSLVLATDTQY
TRBJ2-7	TRBV7-9	ASSFPRDPLSEQY
TRBJ1-3	TRBV4-1	ASSLGGSGNTIY
TRBJ1-5	TRBV6-1	ASSPGGNQPQH